Listed below are T cell receptor beta chains from one sample, sequenced in a study of T-cell reconstitution after alpha-beta-depleted transplantation in children. TCRdb called the PCR reads again in MiXCR, with one record for every CDR3 protein. The repertoire includes roughly 590,000 distinct CDR3 sequences, around 16% of them detected once, and 1.1% sits in the top ten. The specimen comprised PBMCs from the stem cell graft donor, sampled from the stem cell graft. The source of these receptors is a human donor who donated a stem cell graft to a child with acute myeloid leukemia. CDR3s include the opening cysteine and the closing phenylalanine or tryptophan. A D gene is named only where the DNA matches it firmly. The listing skips clone size in some rows; elsewhere it reads once, few, many or a size class.

clone_size | j_call | v_call | d_call | cdr3_nt | cdr3_aa
many | TRBJ2-3 | TRBV29-1 | TRBD2 | TGCAGCGTTGAATCCAGCGGGGGGCTCACAGATACGCAGTATTTT | CSVESSGGLTDTQYF
many | TRBJ2-2 | TRBV20-1 | NA | TGCAGTGCTAGTTCCCTCCGGCACCTGGGAACCGGGGAGCTGTTTTTT | CSASSLRHLGTGELFF
NA | TRBJ2-1 | TRBV20-1 | TRBD2 | TGCAGTGCTAGAGATGAGGTTGATGCCAGCGGGGGGCACAATGAGCAGTTCTTC | CSARDEVDASGGHNEQFF
NA | TRBJ2-3 | TRBV11-2 | NA | TGTGCCAGCAGGCCCAAGACTCCGGGGCACAGGGATACGCAGTATTTT | CASRPKTPGHRDTQYF
few | TRBJ2-1 | TRBV3-1 | NA | TGTGCCAGCAGCTTCGGACCGTCACCCAATGAGCAGTTCTTC | CASSFGPSPNEQFF
few | TRBJ2-5 | TRBV20-1 | TRBD2 | TGCAGTGCCCCCCGGGGGGGGGGCCCCAGAAAGACCCAGTACTTC | CSAPRGGGPRKTQYF
many | TRBJ2-7 | TRBV7-6 | NA | TGTGCCAGCAGCTTTACAGTCGCCTCCTACGAGCAGTACTTC | CASSFTVASYEQYF
few | TRBJ1-6 | TRBV7-2 | NA | TGTGCCAGCAGCATTGGATCACAAACCAATTCACCCCTCCACTTT | CASSIGSQTNSPLHF
many | TRBJ2-5 | TRBV20-1 | TRBD1 | TGCAGTGCTAGAGATCAAAATTTGGGAGGACAGGGCTTGGAGACCCAGTACTTC | CSARDQNLGGQGLETQYF
many | TRBJ2-3 | TRBV20-1 | NA | TGCAGTGCTCCCGGGCGTCCTAGCACAGATACGCAGTATTTT | CSAPGRPSTDTQYF
many | TRBJ2-5 | TRBV5-5 | NA | TGTGCCAGCAGTACTCCACAGGGCGGACAAGAGACCCAGTACTTC | CASSTPQGGQETQYF
few | TRBJ1-5 | TRBV25-1 | NA | TGTGCCAGCAGTGAATACTCCGAGGGGGGAAATCAGCCCCAGCATTTT | CASSEYSEGGNQPQHF